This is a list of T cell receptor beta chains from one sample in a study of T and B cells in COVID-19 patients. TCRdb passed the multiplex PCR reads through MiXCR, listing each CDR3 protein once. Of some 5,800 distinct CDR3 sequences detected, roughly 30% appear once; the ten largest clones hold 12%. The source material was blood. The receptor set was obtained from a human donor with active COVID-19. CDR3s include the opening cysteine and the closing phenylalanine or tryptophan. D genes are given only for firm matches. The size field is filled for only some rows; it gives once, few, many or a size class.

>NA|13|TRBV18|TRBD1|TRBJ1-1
TGTGCCAGCTCACCAGGGACAGACACTGAAGCTTTCTTT
CASSPGTDTEAFF
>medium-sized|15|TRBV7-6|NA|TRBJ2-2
TGTGCCAGCAGCCCAGTTACAGGGCCGTCCGGGGAGCTGTTTTTT
CASSPVTGPSGELFF
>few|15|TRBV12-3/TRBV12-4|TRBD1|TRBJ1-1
TGTGCCAGCACCTTACATGGGACAGGCAACACTGAAGCTTTCTTT
CASTLHGTGNTEAFF
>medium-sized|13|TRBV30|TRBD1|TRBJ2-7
TGTGCCTGGGCGACAGGGGGCATCTACGAGCAGTACTTC
CAWATGGIYEQYF
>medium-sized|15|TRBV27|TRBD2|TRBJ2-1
TGTGCCAGCAGTATTACTAGCGGGGCGTACAATGAGCAGTTCTTC
CASSITSGAYNEQFF
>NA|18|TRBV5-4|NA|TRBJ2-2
TGTGCCAGCAGCCACGCTCCTGGGGGGGGGCCAGACACCGGGGAGCTGTTTTTT
CASSHAPGGGPDTGELFF
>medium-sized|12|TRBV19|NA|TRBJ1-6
TGTGCCAGTGGGAGGGAAAGCTCACCCCTCCACTTT
CASGRESSPLHF
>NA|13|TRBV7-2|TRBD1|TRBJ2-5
TGTGCCAGCAGCTTAGGACAGGGAGAGACCCAGTACTTC
CASSLGQGETQYF
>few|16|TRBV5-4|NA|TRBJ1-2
TGTGCCAGCAGCCCGCGGGCGGGGCAAGTTACAAATGGCTACACCTTC
CASSPRAGQVTNGYTF
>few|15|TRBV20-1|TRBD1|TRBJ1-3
TGCAGTGCTAGACCGGGACAGCAGTCTGGAAACACCATATATTTT
CSARPGQQSGNTIYF
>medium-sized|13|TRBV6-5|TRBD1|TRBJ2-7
TGTGCCAGCAGGACCGGGACAGGGAGGGAGCAGTACTTC
CASRTGTGREQYF
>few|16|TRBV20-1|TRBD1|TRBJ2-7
TGCAGTGCTAGTCCCGGACAGGCGGAGATGGCAGACGAGCAGTACTTC
CSASPGQAEMADEQYF
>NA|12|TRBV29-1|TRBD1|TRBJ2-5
TGCAGCGGGACAGGGTATAGTGAGACCCAGTACTTC
CSGTGYSETQYF
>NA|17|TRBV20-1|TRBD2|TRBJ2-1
TGCAGTGCTAGAGTGGCTAGCGGGGGGGCCGCGTACAATGAGCAGTTCTTC
CSARVASGGAAYNEQFF
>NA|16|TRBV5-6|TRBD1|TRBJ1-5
TGTGCCAGCAGCGTGAGGGTCAGGGGGGAATATCAGCCCCAGCATTTT
CASSVRVRGEYQPQHF
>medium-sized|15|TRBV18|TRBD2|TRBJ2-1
TGTGCCAGCTCCCAAAGCGGGGGGTTCTACAATGAGCAGTTCTTC
CASSQSGGFYNEQFF
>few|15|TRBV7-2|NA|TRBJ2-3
TGTGCCAGCAGCTTAGAACAGGGAATAGCAGATACGCAGTATTTT
CASSLEQGIADTQYF
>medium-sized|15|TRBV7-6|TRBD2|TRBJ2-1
TGTGCCAGCAGCGACAGAGCGGGGGGGCCAGGAGAGCAGTTCTTC
CASSDRAGGPGEQFF
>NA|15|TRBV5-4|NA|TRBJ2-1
TGTGCCAGCAGCTTGAAAGTCAGGGGGGGGGATGAGCAGTTCTTC
CASSLKVRGGDEQFF
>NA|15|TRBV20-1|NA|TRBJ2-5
TGCAGTGCTAGAGATCCAACAGGGAGTGGAGAGACCCAGTACTTC
CSARDPTGSGETQYF
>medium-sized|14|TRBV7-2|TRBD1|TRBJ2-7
TGTGCCAGCAGCTTACGGCCAGGGGGAGACGAGCAGTACTTC
CASSLRPGGDEQYF
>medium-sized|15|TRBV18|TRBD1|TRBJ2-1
TGTGCCAGCTCACCCCCTAGCGACAGGGGCAATGAGCAGTTCTTC
CASSPPSDRGNEQFF